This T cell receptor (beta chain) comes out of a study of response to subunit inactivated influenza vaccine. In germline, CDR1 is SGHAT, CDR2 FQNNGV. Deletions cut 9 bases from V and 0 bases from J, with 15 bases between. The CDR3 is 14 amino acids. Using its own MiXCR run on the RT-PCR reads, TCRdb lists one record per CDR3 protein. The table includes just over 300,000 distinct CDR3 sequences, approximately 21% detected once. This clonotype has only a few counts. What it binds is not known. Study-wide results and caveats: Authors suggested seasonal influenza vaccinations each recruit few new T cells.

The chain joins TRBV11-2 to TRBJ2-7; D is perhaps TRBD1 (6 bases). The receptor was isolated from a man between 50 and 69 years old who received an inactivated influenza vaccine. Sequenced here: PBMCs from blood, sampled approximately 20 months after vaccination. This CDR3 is CASAGQMSSYEQYF. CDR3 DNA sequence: TGTGCCAGTGCAGGACAGATGAGCTCCTACGAGCAGTACTTC.